This T cell receptor (beta chain) came from a study of T-cell memory formation after mild COVID-19. Study in general: Clusters of TCRs were largely donor specific.

TCRdb re-called the 5' RACE reads with MiXCR, one entry per CDR3 protein. Here the sample spans roughly 350,000 distinct CDR3 sequences, over 20% being singletons. This clonotype has only a few counts. Its specificity is not known. Study findings and constraints: Shrinking CD4+ clones were chiefly CM and EM; CD8+ ones were chiefly EMRA. Contracting clones from day 15 to 85 showed balanced CD4/CD8; later expanders favored CD4+. Cross-reactive memory appears to have joined, as suggested by some responding clones showing up in pre-infection memory.

This CDR3 is 15 amino acids long. The V end lost 0 bases, the J end lost 2 bases, and 11 bases lay between the germline ends. CDR1 is MGHRA and CDR2 is YSYEKL in the germline V gene. This sequence originates from an adult woman who had mild COVID-19 (a few samples of this study predate the infection). Cell type and time point are not known. Sequencing used PBMCs or a T cell subset sorted from them (not recorded which). The chain uses TRBV4-1 and TRBJ2-7; D is unresolved. The CDR3 is CASSQEEVLPYEQYF. CDR3 coding DNA: TGCGCCAGCAGCCAAGAAGAGGTACTACCCTACGAGCAGTACTTC.